Given below is one T cell receptor beta chain in context. Its antigen is unknown. Splitting the CD4+ cells yielded a CD45RA+ naive subset and a CD45RA-negative memory subset. These data belong to a study of shared clonotypes between healthy human individuals. In the study overall: A donor's plate count was three for CD4 naive and three for CD4 memory; CD8 naive had two and CD8 memory one. Study outcomes and limitations: Researchers sampled blood only, noting tissue repertoires likely differ. The generation probabilities recorded for non-shared clonotypes fell below those of clonotypes shared by all four donors.

Repertoires were generated with immunoSEQ multiplex PCR, while TCRdb's copy carries only in-frame clones and drops some. The sample includes under 2.5 million clones, around 92% of them seen just once. The receptor's source is a man aged 18 to 30 in good health. Some clones in this sample may be carry-over from other donors' samples. Sequences were obtained from naive CD4+ T cells from PBMCs. Subset denoted: CD45RA+ positively selected.

For the CDR3, the DNA is TGTGCCAGCAGCCATAATAGCGGGAGCTCCTACGAGCAGTACTTC. Its translation is CASSHNSGSSYEQYF. The chain employs TRBV4-2 and TRBJ2-7, with TRBD2 identical over 9 bases. The CDR3 sequence is 15 residues long. Germline V CDR1 and CDR2: LGHNA, YNFKEQ. V was pared by 3 bases and J by 0 bases, with 3 bases of the junction left unmatched.